Listed here are 18 T cell receptor beta chains from one sample, sequenced in a study of T-cell reconstitution after alpha-beta-depleted transplantation in children (dated by TCRdb to the mid-2010s). The label giving this sample's treatment or condition can be read as: allogeneic hematopoietic cell transplantation with graft depleted of TCRalphabeta T cells and CD19 B cells. Receptors were amplified or captured by PCR. Sequencing was performed on an Illumina HiSeq 2500. TCR library preparation used molecular barcoding, with unique molecular identifiers applied to normalize quantification of the TCRbeta repertoire. The public reads were reprocessed in TCRdb via fastp at Q25 and MiXCR, keeping in-frame beta chains. For every CDR3 protein sequence, its rows merge into one entry that carries the most common genes and DNA. This sample gives about 490,000 distinct CDR3 sequences in total; approximately 10% of them show up just once. The top ten clones comprise just over 2% of the sample.

Sequences were derived from PBMCs, sampled before TCRalphabeta/CD19-depleted stem cell transplant. These receptors were collected from a child aged 2-9 years with inherited bone marrow failure, due to receive a stem cell transplant.

There are many counts of this clonotype. The rearrangement uses TRBV5-1 and TRBJ2-7; D might be TRBD1 (7 bases). The CDR3 consists of 13 residues. Between the trimmed V and J ends, which lost 4 bases and 3 bases, there was a span of 11 bases. Germline V lookup: CDR1 SGHRS, CDR2 YFSETQ. Here the CDR3 reads CASSGQGGYEQYF. As DNA, the CDR3 is TGCGCCAGCAGCGGGCAGGGGGGCTACGAGCAGTACTTC. The variable domain in full, completed from reference TRBV5-1 and TRBJ2-7, reads KAGVTQTPRYLIKTRGQQVTLSCSPISGHRSVSWYQQTPGQGLQFLFEYFSETQRNKGNFPGRFSGRQFSNSRSEMNVSTLELGDSALYLCASSGQGGYEQYFGPGTRLTVT.

Concerning this clonotype itself: A much larger clone differs by one base, so this may be a read error. The rearrangement joins TRBV7-9 to TRBJ2-5; TRBD2 might be the D (6 bases). The CDR3 runs to 15 residues. The V gene's germline CDR1 is SEHNR and CDR2 FQNEAQ (reference sequence). CDR3 amino acids: CASSSRRAGWETQDF. CDR3 sequence (DNA): TGTGCCAGCAGCTCGCGGAGGGCCGGTTGGGAGACCCAGGACTTC.

This clonotype was counted many times. This chain joins TRBV7-8 and TRBJ2-7, with D uncertain. Germline V gene lookup returns CDR1 SGHVS and CDR2 FQNEAQ. Trimming removed 5 bases from V and 3 bases from J, with 14 bases in between. There are 14 residues in the CDR3. The CDR3 here is CASSRTFPLYEQYF. CDR3 bases: TGTGCCAGCAGCCGGACGTTCCCACTCTACGAGCAGTACTTC.

This clonotype occurred many times. The chain couples TRBV29-1 to TRBJ2-2; no clear D. V was shortened by 7 bases and J by 5 bases, with 11 bases between the two germline ends. This CDR3 spans 12 amino acids. The germline CDR1 and CDR2 sequences are SQVTM and ANQGSEA. As DNA, the CDR3 is TGCAGCGCCCGGCCAGAGACCGGGGAGCTGTTTTTT. The encoded protein is CSARPETGELFF.

Only a few counts were recorded for this clonotype. The CDR3 DNA follows: TGTGCCAGCAGCCTCACTAGCGGGCCTGATACGCAGTATTTT. Translating gives CASSLTSGPDTQYF. The rearrangement links TRBV7-2 to TRBJ2-3; 9 bases align to TRBD2. V dropped 5 bases and J dropped 6; count of bases not matched to a gene: 6. The germline CDR1 and CDR2 sequences are SGHTA and FQGNSA. The CDR3 contains 14 residues.

This clonotype was seen many times. The chain has TRBV12-3 or TRBV12-4 and TRBJ1-4, with D tentatively TRBD1 (5 bases). With 1 base removed from V and 8 bases from J, the gap between germline ends came to 14 bases. This CDR3 spans 15 amino acids. The chain's CDR3 is CASSLGLGVREKLFF. CDR3 coding DNA: TGTGCCAGCAGTTTAGGGTTGGGGGTGAGGGAAAAACTGTTTTTT.

This clonotype was counted many times. This sequence joins TRBV28 and TRBJ1-1; the D is unclear. Trimming stripped 5 bases from V and 1 base from J, with 5 bases between. This CDR3 region has 12 residues. The V gene's germline CDR1 is MDHEN and CDR2 SYDVKM. Written as DNA, the CDR3 is TGTGCCAGCAGTAAGCAGAACACTGAAGCTTTCTTT. Translation gives CASSKQNTEAFF.

The chain is built from TRBV7-6 and TRBJ2-3; D is undetermined. The CDR3 has 17 residues. Germline V lookup: CDR1 SGHVS, CDR2 FNYEAQ. V gave up 1 base and J gave up 0 bases, with 14 bases separating them. The CDR3 region has the DNA TGTGCCAGCAGCTTAGACCCCACAGCAACTAGCACAGATACGCAGTATTTT. Translated: CASSLDPTATSTDTQYF. The full variable domain, with the rest looked up from reference TRBV7-6 and TRBJ2-3, is GAGVSQSPRYKVTKRGQDVALRCDPISGHVSLYWYRQALGQGPEFLTYFNYEAQQDKSGLPNDRFSAERPEGSISTLTIQRTEQRDSAMYRCASSLDPTATSTDTQYFGPGTRLTVL.

With respect to this clonotype: A single base separates this from a much larger clone, so it may be a read error. The J gene is TRBJ2-5, the V gene TRBV10-3; 11 bases are a match to TRBD2. The CDR3 runs 14 residues. CDR1 is ENHRY and CDR2 is SYGVKD in the germline V gene. Written as DNA, the CDR3 is TGTACCATCAGTGAGACTAGCGGGAAAGAGACCCAGTACTTC. Amino acid sequence: CTISETSGKETQYF.

This clonotype has a count of ten or more. The chain employs TRBV6-2 or TRBV6-3 and TRBJ2-2; D gene unclear. This CDR3 contains 10 residues. Germline CDR1 MNHEY, CDR2 SVGEGT. Trimming removed 5 bases at V and 6 bases at J, with 1 base between. This CDR3 reads CASSAGELFF. CDR3 bases: TGTGCCAGCAGTGCCGGGGAGCTGTTTTTT.

This clonotype was seen many times. The chain couples TRBV12-3 or TRBV12-4 to TRBJ1-2; 8 bases fit TRBD1. The V gene end was trimmed by 2 bases and the J gene end by 7 bases; junction bases not matched to a gene: 9. The CDR3 runs to 15 residues. The CDR3 sequence: CASSLTTGEMGGYTF. The CDR3 DNA reads TGTGCCAGCAGTTTAACGACAGGGGAGATGGGTGGCTACACCTTC.

This clonotype was seen many times. The rearrangement joins TRBV20-1 to TRBJ2-3; 7 nucleotides match TRBD2. This CDR3 spans 14 amino acids. V was pared by 2 bases and J by 0 bases, with 2 bases of the junction left unmatched. Germline assignment: CDR1 DFQATT and CDR2 SNEGSKA (reference sequence). The CDR3 loop reads CSARPAGSTDTQYF. CDR3 DNA sequence: TGCAGTGCTAGACCAGCGGGAAGCACAGATACGCAGTATTTT.

For this clonotype: Mismatch with germline at one junction end may stem from a read error. The chain joins TRBV18 to TRBJ2-3; D is uncertain. The CDR3 runs 13 residues. Germline V gene data show CDR1 as KGHSH and CDR2 as LQKENI. This chain's CDR3 is CAISPRLTDTQYF. The CDR3 DNA reads TGTGCCATCTCACCAAGGCTCACAGATACGCAGTATTTT.

This clonotype was seen only a few times. J is TRBJ2-1 and V is TRBV12-3 or TRBV12-4; 7 bases agree with TRBD2. The CDR3 length is 16 residues. The trim removed 4 bases at V and 6 bases at J, leaving 12 bases unmatched. The CDR3 sequence: CASSSTYGREFNEQFF. Written as DNA, the CDR3 is TGTGCCAGCAGTTCCACCTATGGGCGGGAGTTCAATGAGCAGTTCTTC.

This clonotype was recorded at least ten times. This chain uses TRBV20-1 with TRBJ2-1; 14 nucleotides align to TRBD2. This CDR3 contains 15 residues. The germline gives CDR1 DFQATT, CDR2 SNEGSKA (reference sequence). CDR3 amino acids: CSPTIPGLAGEGQFF. The CDR3 DNA sequence: TGCAGCCCGACAATTCCGGGACTAGCGGGAGAGGGGCAGTTCTTC.

The V call is TRBV5-1, the J call TRBJ2-7, with 9 positions matching TRBD1. The V segment lost 0 bases and the J segment 7 bases; nucleotides outside the gene matches: 5. Germline V lookup: CDR1 SGHRS, CDR2 YFSETQ. The CDR3 length is 14 residues. The CDR3 spells CASSLEGQGGEQYF. Here the CDR3 DNA reads TGCGCCAGCAGCTTGGAGGGACAGGGAGGAGAGCAGTACTTC.

This chain connects TRBV19 to TRBJ2-1; D remains unclear. This CDR3 spans 15 amino acids. CDR1 is LNHDA and CDR2 is SQIVND in the germline V gene (reference sequence). V lost 3 bases, J lost 0 bases, and 9 bases lay in between. This CDR3 reads CASSIPRDSYNEQFF. CDR3 sequence (DNA): TGTGCCAGTAGTATCCCCAGAGACTCCTACAATGAGCAGTTCTTC. The full variable domain, completed using reference TRBV19 and TRBJ2-1, is DGGITQSPKYLFRKEGQNVTLSCEQNLNHDAMYWYRQDPGQGLRLIYYSQIVNDFQKGDIAEGYSVSREKKESFPLTVTSAQKNPTAFYLCASSIPRDSYNEQFFGPGTRLTVL.

The chain carries TRBV12-3 or TRBV12-4 and TRBJ2-1; 10 bases map to TRBD2. J was trimmed by 14 bases and V by 5 bases; bases with no gene match: 6. CDR3 size: 12 residues. This chain's CDR3 is CASSRGLALKFF. The CDR3 nucleotides are TGTGCCAGCAGTCGGGGACTAGCGTTGAAGTTCTTC.